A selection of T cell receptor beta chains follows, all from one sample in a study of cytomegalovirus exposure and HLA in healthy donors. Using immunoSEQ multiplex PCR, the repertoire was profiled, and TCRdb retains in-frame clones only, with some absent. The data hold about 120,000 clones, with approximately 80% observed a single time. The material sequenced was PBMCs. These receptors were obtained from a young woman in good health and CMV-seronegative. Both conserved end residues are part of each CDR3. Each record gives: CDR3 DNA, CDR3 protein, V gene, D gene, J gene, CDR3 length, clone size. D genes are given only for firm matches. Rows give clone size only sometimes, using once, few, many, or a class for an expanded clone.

TGCGCCAGCAGCCAGTGGCTTGGAGCGAACTATGGCTACACCTTC CASSQWLGANYGYTF TRBV4-1 - TRBJ1-2 15 -
TGTGCCAGCAGCTTCCTAGCGGGGGGAGGGACAGATACGCAGTATTTT CASSFLAGGGTDTQYF TRBV7-2 TRBD2 TRBJ2-3 16 few
TGTGCCAGCAGCTTGCGGGGGGGCCTTTCTGAAGCTTTCTTT CASSLRGGLSEAFF TRBV7-3 - TRBJ1-1 14 few
TGTGCCAGCTCACCACTGCTCCGGGGGACGGTATTGAGCTCCTACAATGAGCAGTTCTTC CASSPLLRGTVLSSYNEQFF TRBV18 - TRBJ2-1 20 -
TGTGCCAGCAGCTCTCGTGGGCGGACAGGGCTGACTGAAGCTTTCTTT CASSSRGRTGLTEAFF TRBV11-2 TRBD1 TRBJ1-1 16 -
TGTGCCAGCAGCTCCGGTGGCACAGATACGCAGTATTTT CASSSGGTDTQYF TRBV7-9 - TRBJ2-3 13 -
TGCAGTGCTAGAAGCAACGAGCAGTACTTC CSARSNEQYF TRBV20-1 - TRBJ2-7 10 -
TGTGCCAGCAGTTTTGGCCCAGACACTGAAGCTTTCTTT CASSFGPDTEAFF TRBV27 - TRBJ1-1 13 -
TGCGCCAGCGTAAACTTTAGGGGGTATGGCACTGAAGCTTTCTTT CASVNFRGYGTEAFF TRBV10-2 - TRBJ1-1 15 -
TGCGCCAGCAGCATGGGACAGGGGTGGGGCATGAACACTGAAGCTTTCTTT CASSMGQGWGMNTEAFF TRBV5-1 TRBD1 TRBJ1-1 17 few
TGTGCCAGCAGCTTCGGACTAGCCGAGGCTACGCAGTATTTT CASSFGLAEATQYF TRBV5-6 TRBD2 TRBJ2-3 14 -
TGTGCCAGCATAAGACAGACGCACACCTTC CASIRQTHTF TRBV5-8 - TRBJ1-2 10 -
TGTGCCAGCAGCTCGACGGAGGTCACTGGGGCCAACGTCCTGACTTTC CASSSTEVTGANVLTF TRBV7-9 - TRBJ2-6 16 -
TGTGCCACCAGGACGGACAACACAGATACGCAGTATTTT CATRTDNTDTQYF TRBV10-3 - TRBJ2-3 13 -
TGTGCCACCAGCAGCCCGGCCCGGGGCACCATATATTTT CATSSPARGTIYF TRBV15 - TRBJ1-3 13 -
TGTGCCAGCAGCTTAAGCAGGGTAGACACTGAAGCTTTCTTT CASSLSRVDTEAFF TRBV7-9 - TRBJ1-1 14 -
TGTGCCAGCAGCTTAGGGCTAGCGGGATCAAGCTACAATGAGCAGTTCTTC CASSLGLAGSSYNEQFF TRBV7-6 TRBD2 TRBJ2-1 17 -
TGTGCCAGCACTGGGACAGGGACTTACAATGAGCAGTTCTTC CASTGTGTYNEQFF TRBV27 TRBD1 TRBJ2-1 14 -
TGTGCCAGCGACAGGGGGTCGAACACTGAAGCTTTCTTT CASDRGSNTEAFF TRBV7-9 TRBD1 TRBJ1-1 13 -
TGTGCCAGCAGTCCGGGGACAGGCCATTACAATCAGCCCCAGCATTTT CASSPGTGHYNQPQHF TRBV27 TRBD1 TRBJ1-5 16 once
TGTGCCACCAGCAGAGATTTATTGAACATTAACTATGGCTACACCTTC CATSRDLLNINYGYTF TRBV15 - TRBJ1-2 16 -
TGTGCCAGCAGCTCCGGCGAGGGTTACGAGCAGTACTTC CASSSGEGYEQYF TRBV5-6 - TRBJ2-7 13 once
TGTGCCAGCAGTCGCCCCGGACAGGGATTCAACGAGCAGTACTTC CASSRPGQGFNEQYF TRBV6-6 TRBD1 TRBJ2-7 15 -
TGTGCCACCAGTCGCCATGAGGAGGGTGAGCAGTTCTTC CATSRHEEGEQFF TRBV15 - TRBJ2-1 13 -
TGTGCCATACAGGGAACAGATACGCAGTATTTT CAIQGTDTQYF TRBV7-8 - TRBJ2-3 11 -
TGTGCCAGCTCACCAAACCCCCCCAGTTTTTACGAGCAGTACTTC CASSPNPPSFYEQYF TRBV18 - TRBJ2-7 15 -
TGCAGTGCCAGGCAGGGTGACAGTCAGTACTTC CSARQGDSQYF TRBV20-1 - TRBJ2-4 11 -
TGTGCCAGCACCGAGGACAGGCTAGGAGGCTACACCTTC CASTEDRLGGYTF TRBV9 TRBD1 TRBJ1-2 13 -